This record looks at one T cell receptor (beta chain) sequence and its context. Antigen unknown. A J-beta primer mix and a sample-barcoded 5' primer were used in a second PCR of roughly 6 to 11 cycles. TCRdb itself ran the 5' RACE reads through MiXCR, one entry per CDR3 protein. Of about 770,000 distinct CDR3 sequences listed, roughly 44% are singletons. This sample was taken from a study of blood T cells in healthy people across ages. Overall study context: Per every two T cells, about one barcoded beta molecule was captured by template switching. Study outcomes and limitations: In older individuals, TCR beta diversity per million T cells was lower, falling roughly linearly with age. Aged donors had fewer naive CD4+ cells and lower diversity than long-lived donors.

Germline CDR1 reads LGHDT; CDR2 reads YNNKEL (reference sequence). The CDR3 totals 18 residues. They isolated at least 6 million PBMCs from each sample. The sequencing sample was made of blood. The receptor comes from a man aged 55-75 years in good health. The chain combines TRBV3-1 with TRBJ2-1; TRBD1 agrees at 12 bases. The assigned J gene may be wrong: the sequence end matches TRBJ2-7 better. The CDR3 region has the DNA TGTGCCAGCAGTCCAATACAGCCGGGACAGGGGGCATTGAATGAGCAGTACTTC. Translated: CASSPIQPGQGALNEQYF.